This passage covers 5 T cell receptor beta chains from one sample sequenced in a study of OX40 agonist ivuxolimab in advanced cancers. The library was made by the immunoSEQ multiplex PCR assay. TCRdb mirrors the immuneACCESS table, restricted to in-frame sequences. Some clones are absent from its copies; in checked studies, under half trace to an unresolved V gene, and the reason for the others is unknown. This sample has about 72,000 clones in its table, and 70% to 90% of those were observed once. In total, the top ten clones hold under 1% of the sample. Sequenced here: CD4+ or CD8+ T cells sorted from blood, sampled in a trial of the OX40 agonist ivuxolimab. These receptors originate from an adult with an advanced solid tumor such as melanoma, head and neck, liver or kidney cancer.

The chain recombines TRBV7-2 with TRBJ2-1; TRBD2 matches 9 bases. The CDR3 loop spans 15 amino acids. The junction had 4 bases not matched to a gene; V was cut back by 3 bases and J by 4 bases. Germline CDR1 SGHTA, CDR2 FQGNSA. Here the CDR3 reads CASSLGLAGYNEQFF. The CDR3 DNA reads TGTGCCAGCAGCTTGGGGCTAGCGGGATACAATGAGCAGTTCTTC.

The chain couples TRBV9 to TRBJ2-3; TRBD2 aligns across 8 bases. The CDR3 length is 16 residues. The ends lost 1 base at V and 5 bases at J; junction bases unmatched: 9. CDR1 is SGDLS, CDR2 YYNGEE, per germline. DNA for the CDR3: TGTGCCAGCAGCGTATTTGACGGGGGGGCCCGAGATACGCAGTATTTT. It specifies CASSVFDGGARDTQYF.

This chain connects TRBV5-4 to TRBJ2-7, with 13 bases identical to TRBD2. The CDR3 runs 15 residues. Germline trimming cut 0 bases from V and 5 bases from J; bases unmatched to any gene: 2. Germline CDR1 and CDR2: SGHNT and YYREEE (reference sequence). The CDR3 loop is CASSLGGLAGNEQYF. DNA for the CDR3: TGTGCCAGCAGCTTGGGGGGACTAGCGGGAAACGAGCAGTACTTC.

The chain employs TRBV14 and TRBJ1-1; no firm D call. The germline CDR1 and CDR2 sequences are SGHDN and FVKESK. Trimming took off 4 bases at V and 1 base at J, with 7 bases between the two ends. The CDR3 length is 13 residues. The CDR3 loop reads CASSRSGNTEAFF. The CDR3 DNA reads TGTGCCAGCAGCCGCTCGGGGAACACTGAAGCTTTCTTT.

A few counts support this clone. V gene TRBV5-1 combines with J gene TRBJ2-7; the D is unclear. CDR3 length: 12 amino acids. Germline V gene lookup returns CDR1 SGHRS and CDR2 YFSETQ. V was trimmed by 7 bases and J by 6 bases, leaving 14 bases between them. This CDR3 reads CASRDAALEQYF. The CDR3 coding sequence is TGCGCCAGCCGTGATGCTGCCCTCGAGCAGTACTTC.